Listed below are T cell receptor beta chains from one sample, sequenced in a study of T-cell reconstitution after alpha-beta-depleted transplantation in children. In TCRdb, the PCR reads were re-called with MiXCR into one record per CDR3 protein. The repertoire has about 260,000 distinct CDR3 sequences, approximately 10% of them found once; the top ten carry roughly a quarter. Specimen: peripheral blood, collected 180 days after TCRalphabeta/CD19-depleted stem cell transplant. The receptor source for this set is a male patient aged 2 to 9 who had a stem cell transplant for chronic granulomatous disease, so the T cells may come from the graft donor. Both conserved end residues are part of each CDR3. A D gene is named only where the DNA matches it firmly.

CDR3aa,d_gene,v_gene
CSVVGGADLYNEQFF,NA,TRBV29-1
CASSLTTGKSTDTQYF,TRBD1,TRBV5-1
CASSVVPGASTDTQYF,NA,TRBV9
CSVVMGRNEQFF,NA,TRBV29-1
CSAVTGGLGNTEAFF,TRBD1,TRBV20-1
CASSPGQGIWYEQYF,TRBD1,TRBV12-3/TRBV12-4
CASSPGLASTDTQYF,TRBD2,TRBV27
CASSSLNEQYF,NA,TRBV5-4
CAWSKTWGGNTEAFF,NA,TRBV30
CSAATSGDYEQYF,TRBD2,TRBV20-1
CASSFTRTNTGELFF,NA,TRBV7-2
CASSQDQGGGASDTQYF,TRBD2,TRBV4-2
CSAVGPRPGELFF,NA,TRBV20-1
CASRTEPTEAFF,NA,TRBV12-3/TRBV12-4
CASGLSQGGRAHNEQFF,NA,TRBV12-5
CASSLEGGPQYF,NA,TRBV5-1
CSVVTSGRSPSEQYF,TRBD2,TRBV29-1
CATSRDAQPQETQYF,NA,TRBV15
CAWSAVGSPLHF,NA,TRBV30
CASRRQGSADTQYF,TRBD1,TRBV6-1
CSGGIDSNEQYF,NA,TRBV29-1
CASSLGARAASNEQFF,NA,TRBV5-1
CASSYDDIAEQYF,NA,TRBV6-5
CASSTGGMKNQPQHF,TRBD1,TRBV12-3/TRBV12-4
CASTRGGTGGDEQYF,TRBD1,TRBV28
CASNFGTRYNEQFF,NA,TRBV19
CASSQERGRDYGYTF,NA,TRBV4-3
CSARDPGLLKYEQYF,NA,TRBV20-1
CSVARDSYEQYF,NA,TRBV29-1
CSAGGTSGGQAYNEQFF,TRBD2,TRBV20-1
CASAAELYNEQFF,NA,TRBV10-1
CASSLARGGLEQYF,TRBD2,TRBV7-2
CSARSRVSGTQPGSYNEQFF,NA,TRBV20-1
CASSPPGNTGELFF,NA,TRBV18
CASGLAGMYEQYF,TRBD2,TRBV5-1
CASSLTFARESTDTQYF,NA,TRBV7-2
CASRDPGGRGYTF,NA,TRBV3-1
CASSYRQPNTEAFF,NA,TRBV7-8
CASSQIPGQGSNEQFF,TRBD1,TRBV14
CASSKPGQGVTEAFF,TRBD1,TRBV6-1
CASSYRQETQYF,NA,TRBV6-2/TRBV6-3
CASSLTSHEQYF,NA,TRBV5-1
CASSHGIEAFF,NA,TRBV5-5
CSAWAGMDQPQHF,NA,TRBV20-1
CASSFPAQGKDFPDTQYF,NA,TRBV28
CASSPGLGGGAGETQYF,TRBD2,TRBV12-3/TRBV12-4
CASSLLRGGVITDTQYF,TRBD2,TRBV7-2
CASSLSGRPYNEQFF,TRBD2,TRBV6-1
CASSASVGPYNEQFF,NA,TRBV6-4
CASRSLYQRGSYNEQFF,TRBD2,TRBV6-2/TRBV6-3
CASSYPGKLWRTGELFF,NA,TRBV6-2/TRBV6-3
CASSDQGLGGDSPDTQYF,TRBD2,TRBV9